The subject of this entry is one T cell receptor (beta chain). No antigen is known for it. These data originate in a study of cytomegalovirus exposure and HLA in healthy donors. Trimming removed 2 bases at V and 6 bases at J, with 14 bases between. The CDR3 consists of 14 residues. Germline V gene data show CDR1 as KGHSH and CDR2 as LQKENI. Study-wide results and limits: Associated with HLA alleles at 0.05 false discovery rate in a later analysis were some 18,000 TCR beta sequences. There were over 150 TCR beta chains listed as cytomegalovirus-associated. Later analysis indicated greater clonal expansion among HLA-associated TCR beta chains than among equally common other chains. Most TCR sequences proved rare, with some public TCRs found in many donors.

The PCR employed 60 Vbeta primers together with 13 Jbeta primers. Sequenced by immunoSEQ multiplex PCR; TCRdb stores in-frame clones only, minus some. The top ten hold roughly 1.6% of the sample, which has about 190,000 clones, 60% to 85% seen once. This receptor was taken from a young woman in good health and CMV-seronegative. The chain is built from TRBV18 and TRBJ2-7, with D maybe TRBD2 (5 bases). Sequenced: PBMCs. Written as DNA, the CDR3 is TGTGCCAGCTCACCATCATACCAGGAGGTCGAGCAGTACTTC. It translates to CASSPSYQEVEQYF.